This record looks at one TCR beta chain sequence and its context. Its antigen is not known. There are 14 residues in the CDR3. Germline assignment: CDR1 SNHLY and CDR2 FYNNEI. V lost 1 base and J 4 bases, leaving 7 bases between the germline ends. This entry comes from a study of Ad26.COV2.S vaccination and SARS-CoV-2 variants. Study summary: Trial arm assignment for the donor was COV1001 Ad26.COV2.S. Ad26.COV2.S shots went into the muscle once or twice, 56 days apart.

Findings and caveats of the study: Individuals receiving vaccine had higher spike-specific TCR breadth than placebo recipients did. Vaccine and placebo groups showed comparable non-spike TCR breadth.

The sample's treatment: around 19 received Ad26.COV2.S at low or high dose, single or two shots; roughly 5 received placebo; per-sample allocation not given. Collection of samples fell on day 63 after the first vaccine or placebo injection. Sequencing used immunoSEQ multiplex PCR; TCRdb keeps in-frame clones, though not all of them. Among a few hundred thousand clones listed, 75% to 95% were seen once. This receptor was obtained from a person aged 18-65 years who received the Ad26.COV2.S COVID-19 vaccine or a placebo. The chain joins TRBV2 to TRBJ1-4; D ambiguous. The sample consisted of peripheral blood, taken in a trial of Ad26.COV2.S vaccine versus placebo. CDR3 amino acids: CASSEGQVNEKLFF. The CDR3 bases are TGTGCCAGCAGTGAAGGGCAGGTTAATGAAAAACTGTTTTTT.